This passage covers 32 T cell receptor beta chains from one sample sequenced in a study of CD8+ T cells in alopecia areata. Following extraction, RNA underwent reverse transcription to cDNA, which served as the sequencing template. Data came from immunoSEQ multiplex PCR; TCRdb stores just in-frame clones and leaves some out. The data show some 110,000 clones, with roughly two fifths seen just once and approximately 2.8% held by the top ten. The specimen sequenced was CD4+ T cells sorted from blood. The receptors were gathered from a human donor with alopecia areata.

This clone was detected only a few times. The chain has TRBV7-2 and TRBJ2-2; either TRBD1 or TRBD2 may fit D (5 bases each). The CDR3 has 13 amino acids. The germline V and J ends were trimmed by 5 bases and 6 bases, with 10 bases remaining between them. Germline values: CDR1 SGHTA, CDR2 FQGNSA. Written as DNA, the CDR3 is TGTGCCAGCAGCCCTCGGGGCGCCGGGGAGCTGTTTTTT. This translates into CASSPRGAGELFF.

CDR3 loop: CASSLFMAQTQYF. The CDR3 DNA is TGCGCCAGCAGCTTGTTTATGGCCCAGACCCAGTACTTC. This chain uses TRBV5-1 with TRBJ2-5; no firm D call. The V end lost 1 base, the J end lost 6 bases, and 10 bases lay between the germline ends. Germline assignment: CDR1 SGHRS and CDR2 YFSETQ. This CDR3 spans 13 amino acids.

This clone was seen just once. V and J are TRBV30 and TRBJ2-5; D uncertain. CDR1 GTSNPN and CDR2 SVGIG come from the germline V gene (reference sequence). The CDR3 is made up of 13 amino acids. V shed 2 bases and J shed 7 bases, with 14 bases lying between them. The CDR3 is CAWSSGLVGTQYF. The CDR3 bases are TGTGCCTGGAGTTCGGGCCTCGTGGGGACCCAGTACTTC.

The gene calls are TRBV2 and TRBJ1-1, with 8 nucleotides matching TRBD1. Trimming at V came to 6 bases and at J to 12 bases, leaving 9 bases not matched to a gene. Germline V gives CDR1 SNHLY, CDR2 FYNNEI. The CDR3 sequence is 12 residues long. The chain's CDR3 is CASSLADRVTFF. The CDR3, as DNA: TGTGCCAGCAGCCTAGCGGACAGGGTAACTTTCTTT. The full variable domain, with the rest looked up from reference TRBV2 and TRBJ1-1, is EPEVTQTPSHQVTQMGQEVILRCVPISNHLYFYWYRQILGQKVEFLVSFYNNEISEKSEIFDDQFSVERPDGSNFTLKIRSTKLEDSAMYFCASSLADRVTFFGQGTRLTVV.

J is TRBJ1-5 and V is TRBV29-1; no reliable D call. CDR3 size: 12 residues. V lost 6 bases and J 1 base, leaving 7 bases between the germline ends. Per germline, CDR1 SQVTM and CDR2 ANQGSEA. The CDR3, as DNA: TGCAGCGTCCCGGAGAGCAATCAGCCCCAGCATTTT. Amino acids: CSVPESNQPQHF.

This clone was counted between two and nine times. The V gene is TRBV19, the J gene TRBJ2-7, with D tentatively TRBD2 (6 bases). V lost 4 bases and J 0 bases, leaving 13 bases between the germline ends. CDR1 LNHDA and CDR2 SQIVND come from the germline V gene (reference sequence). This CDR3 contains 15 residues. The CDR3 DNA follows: TGTGCCAGTAGTAGCACTAGCTCCGGCTCCTACGAGCAGTACTTC. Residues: CASSSTSSGSYEQYF. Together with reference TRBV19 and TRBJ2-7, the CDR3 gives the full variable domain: DGGITQSPKYLFRKEGQNVTLSCEQNLNHDAMYWYRQDPGQGLRLIYYSQIVNDFQKGDIAEGYSVSREKKESFPLTVTSAQKNPTAFYLCASSSTSSGSYEQYFGPGTRLTVT.

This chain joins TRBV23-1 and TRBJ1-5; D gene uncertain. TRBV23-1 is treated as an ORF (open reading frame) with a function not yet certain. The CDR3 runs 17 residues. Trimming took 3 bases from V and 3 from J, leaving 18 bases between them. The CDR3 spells CASSHLDQVSTNQPQHF. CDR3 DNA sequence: TGCGCCAGCAGTCACCTGGATCAGGTATCAACCAATCAGCCCCAGCATTTT.

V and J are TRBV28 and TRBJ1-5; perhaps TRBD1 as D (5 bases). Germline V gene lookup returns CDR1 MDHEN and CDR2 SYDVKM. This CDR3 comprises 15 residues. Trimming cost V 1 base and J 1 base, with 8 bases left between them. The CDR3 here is CASSLSGTSNQPQHF. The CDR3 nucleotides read TGTGCCAGCAGTTTATCAGGGACGAGCAATCAGCCCCAGCATTTT. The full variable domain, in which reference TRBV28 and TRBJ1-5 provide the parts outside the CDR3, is DVKVTQSSRYLVKRTGEKVFLECVQDMDHENMFWYRQDPGLGLRLIYFSYDVKMKEKGDIPEGYSVSREKKERFSLILESASTNQTSMYLCASSLSGTSNQPQHFGDGTRLSIL.

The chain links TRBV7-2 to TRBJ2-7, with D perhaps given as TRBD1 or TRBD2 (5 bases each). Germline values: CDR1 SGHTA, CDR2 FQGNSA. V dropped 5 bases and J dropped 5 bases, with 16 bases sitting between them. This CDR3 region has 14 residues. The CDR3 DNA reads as TGTGCCAGCAGCGGGGGTAGTGGTATCAACGAGCAGTACTTC. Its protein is CASSGGSGINEQYF.

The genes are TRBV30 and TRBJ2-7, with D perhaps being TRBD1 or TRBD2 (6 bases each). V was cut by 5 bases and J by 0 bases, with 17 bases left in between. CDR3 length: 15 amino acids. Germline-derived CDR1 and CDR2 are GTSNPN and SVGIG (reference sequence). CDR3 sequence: CAWAKGGLSSYEQYF. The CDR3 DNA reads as TGTGCCTGGGCTAAAGGGGGACTGAGCTCCTACGAGCAGTACTTC.

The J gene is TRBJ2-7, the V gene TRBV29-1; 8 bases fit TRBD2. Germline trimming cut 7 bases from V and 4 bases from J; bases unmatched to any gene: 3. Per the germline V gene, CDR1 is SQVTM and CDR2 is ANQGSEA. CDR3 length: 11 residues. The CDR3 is CSGERGYEQYF. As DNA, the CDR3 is TGCAGCGGTGAGCGGGGGTACGAGCAGTACTTC.

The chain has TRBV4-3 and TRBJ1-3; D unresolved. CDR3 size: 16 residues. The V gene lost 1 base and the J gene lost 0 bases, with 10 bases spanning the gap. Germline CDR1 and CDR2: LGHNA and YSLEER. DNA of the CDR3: TGCGCCAGCAGCCAAGGCGCAGCGAGCTCTGGAAACACCATATATTTT. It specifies CASSQGAASSGNTIYF.

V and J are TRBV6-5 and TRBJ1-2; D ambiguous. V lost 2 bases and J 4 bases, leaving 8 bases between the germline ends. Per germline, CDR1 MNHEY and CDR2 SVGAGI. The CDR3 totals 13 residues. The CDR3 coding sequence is TGTGCCAGCAGTTACCGGGCTCGCTATGGCTACACCTTC. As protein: CASSYRARYGYTF.

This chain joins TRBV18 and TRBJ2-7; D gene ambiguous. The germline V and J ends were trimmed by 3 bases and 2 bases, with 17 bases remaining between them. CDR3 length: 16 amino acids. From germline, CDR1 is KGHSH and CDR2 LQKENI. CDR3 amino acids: CASSPYVSDGTYEQYF. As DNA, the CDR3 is TGTGCCAGCTCACCCTATGTGAGCGATGGAACCTACGAGCAGTACTTC.

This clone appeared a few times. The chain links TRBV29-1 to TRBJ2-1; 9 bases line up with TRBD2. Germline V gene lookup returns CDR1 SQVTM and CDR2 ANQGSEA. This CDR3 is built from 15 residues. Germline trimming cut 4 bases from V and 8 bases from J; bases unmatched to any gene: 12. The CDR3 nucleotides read TGCAGCGTTGGTACTAGCGGGTCACGGGCCTATGAGCAGTTCTTC. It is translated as CSVGTSGSRAYEQFF.

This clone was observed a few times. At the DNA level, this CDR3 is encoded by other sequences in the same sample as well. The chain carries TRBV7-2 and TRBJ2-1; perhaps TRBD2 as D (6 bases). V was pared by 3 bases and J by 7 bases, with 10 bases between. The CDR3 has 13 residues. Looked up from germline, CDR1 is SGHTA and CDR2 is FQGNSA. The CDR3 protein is CASSLAGINEQFF. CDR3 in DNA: TGTGCCAGCAGCTTGGCGGGGATAAATGAGCAGTTCTTC.

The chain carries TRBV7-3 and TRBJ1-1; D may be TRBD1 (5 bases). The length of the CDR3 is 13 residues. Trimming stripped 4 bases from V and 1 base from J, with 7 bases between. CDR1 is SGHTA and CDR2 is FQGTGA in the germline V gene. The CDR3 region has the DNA TGTGCCAGCAGCTCTACAGGGAACACTGAAGCTTTCTTT. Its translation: CASSSTGNTEAFF.

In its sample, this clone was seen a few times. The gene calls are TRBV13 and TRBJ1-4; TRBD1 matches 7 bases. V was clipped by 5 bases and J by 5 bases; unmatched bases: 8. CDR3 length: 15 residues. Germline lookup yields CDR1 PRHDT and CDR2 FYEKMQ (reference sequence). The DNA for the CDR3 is TGTGCCAGCAGCCTGACAGGGTTGGGAAATGAAAAACTGTTTTTT. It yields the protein CASSLTGLGNEKLFF.

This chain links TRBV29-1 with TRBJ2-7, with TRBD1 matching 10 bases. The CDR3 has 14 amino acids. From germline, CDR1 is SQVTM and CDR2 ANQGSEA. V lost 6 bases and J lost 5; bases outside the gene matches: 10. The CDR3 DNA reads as TGCAGCGTCCGATGGGGACAGGGGAACGACGAGCAGTACTTC. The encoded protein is CSVRWGQGNDEQYF.

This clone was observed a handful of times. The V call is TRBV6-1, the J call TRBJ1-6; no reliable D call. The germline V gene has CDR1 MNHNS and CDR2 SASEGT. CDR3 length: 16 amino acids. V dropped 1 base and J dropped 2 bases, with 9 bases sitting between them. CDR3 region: CASSEDGITYNSPLHF. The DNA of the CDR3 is TGTGCCAGCAGTGAAGATGGGATCACCTATAATTCACCCCTCCACTTT.

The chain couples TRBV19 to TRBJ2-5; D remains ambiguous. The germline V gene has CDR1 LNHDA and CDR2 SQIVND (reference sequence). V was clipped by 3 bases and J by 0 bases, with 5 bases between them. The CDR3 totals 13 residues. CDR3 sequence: CASSMGYQETQYF. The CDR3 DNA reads TGTGCCAGTAGTATGGGATACCAAGAGACCCAGTACTTC. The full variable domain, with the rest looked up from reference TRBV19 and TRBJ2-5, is DGGITQSPKYLFRKEGQNVTLSCEQNLNHDAMYWYRQDPGQGLRLIYYSQIVNDFQKGDIAEGYSVSREKKESFPLTVTSAQKNPTAFYLCASSMGYQETQYFGPGTRLLVL.

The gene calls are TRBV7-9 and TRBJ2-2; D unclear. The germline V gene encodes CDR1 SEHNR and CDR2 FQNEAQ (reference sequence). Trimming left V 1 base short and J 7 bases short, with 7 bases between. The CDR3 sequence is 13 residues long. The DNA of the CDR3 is TGTGCCAGCAGCTTAGTGGGTCTCGGGGAGCTGTTTTTT. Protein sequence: CASSLVGLGELFF.

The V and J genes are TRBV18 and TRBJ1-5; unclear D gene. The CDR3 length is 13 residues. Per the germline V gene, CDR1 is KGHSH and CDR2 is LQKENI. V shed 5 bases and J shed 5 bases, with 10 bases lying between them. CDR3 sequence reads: CASSWEKDQPQHF. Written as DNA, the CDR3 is TGTGCCAGCTCATGGGAAAAGGATCAGCCCCAGCATTTT.

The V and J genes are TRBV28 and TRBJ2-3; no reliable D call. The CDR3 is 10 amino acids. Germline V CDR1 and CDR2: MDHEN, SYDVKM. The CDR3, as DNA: TGTGGGTTTTCCACAGATACGCAGTATTTT. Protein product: CGFSTDTQYF.

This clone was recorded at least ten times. The CDR3 loop reads CASSLSAANYGYTF. The CDR3 DNA sequence: TGTGCCAGCAGCCTAAGTGCAGCTAACTATGGCTACACCTTC. This chain joins TRBV14 and TRBJ1-2, with no clear D. The CDR3 loop spans 14 amino acids. The ends were cut back, 4 bases at V and 0 bases at J, with 9 bases in the middle. Per germline, CDR1 SGHDN and CDR2 FVKESK.

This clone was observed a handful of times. The CDR3 DNA follows: TGTGCCAGCAGCTTATCAGCTGCGGGAGTCTACAATGAGCAGTTCTTC. Residues: CASSLSAAGVYNEQFF. This rearrangement joins TRBV7-2 to TRBJ2-1, with 7 nucleotides matching TRBD2. V shed 2 bases and J 3 bases; nucleotides not matched to a gene: 7. From germline, CDR1 is SGHTA and CDR2 FQGNSA. The CDR3 length is 16 residues.

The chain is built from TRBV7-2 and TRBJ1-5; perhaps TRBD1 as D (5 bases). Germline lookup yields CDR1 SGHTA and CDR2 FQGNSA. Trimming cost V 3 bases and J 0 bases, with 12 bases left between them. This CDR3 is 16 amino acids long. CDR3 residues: CASSFRDFYSNQPQHF. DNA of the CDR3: TGTGCCAGCAGCTTCCGGGACTTCTATAGCAATCAGCCCCAGCATTTT.

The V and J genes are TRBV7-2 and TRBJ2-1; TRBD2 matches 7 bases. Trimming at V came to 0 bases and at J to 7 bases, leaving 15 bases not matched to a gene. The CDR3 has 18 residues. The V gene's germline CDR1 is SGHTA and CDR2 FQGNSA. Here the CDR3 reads CASSLAVGHGGKLNEQFF. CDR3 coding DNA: TGTGCCAGCAGCTTAGCGGTGGGTCACGGGGGGAAACTTAATGAGCAGTTCTTC.

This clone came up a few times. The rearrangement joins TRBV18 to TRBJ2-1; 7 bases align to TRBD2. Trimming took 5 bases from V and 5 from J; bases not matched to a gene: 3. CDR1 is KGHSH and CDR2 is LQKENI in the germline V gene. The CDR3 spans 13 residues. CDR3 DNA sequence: TGTGCCAGCTCAAGCGGGATTAACAATGAGCAGTTCTTC. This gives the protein CASSSGINNEQFF.

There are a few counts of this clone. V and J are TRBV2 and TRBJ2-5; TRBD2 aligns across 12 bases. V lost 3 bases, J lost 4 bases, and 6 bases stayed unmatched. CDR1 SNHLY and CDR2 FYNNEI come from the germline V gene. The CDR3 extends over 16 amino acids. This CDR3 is CASSDPSGGARETQYF. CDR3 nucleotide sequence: TGTGCCAGCAGTGATCCTAGCGGGGGGGCACGAGAGACCCAGTACTTC.

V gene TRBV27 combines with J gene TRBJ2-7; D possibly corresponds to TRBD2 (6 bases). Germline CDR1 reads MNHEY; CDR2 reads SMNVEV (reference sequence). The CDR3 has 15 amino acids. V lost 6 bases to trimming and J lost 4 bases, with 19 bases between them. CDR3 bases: TGTGCCAGCAGGAAATCCCCGGGGGAGTTGTACGAGCAGTACTTC. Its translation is CASRKSPGELYEQYF.

This CDR3 is CASSPGTGGVYEQYF. CDR3 coding DNA: TGCGCCAGCAGCCCAGGGACAGGGGGCGTGTACGAGCAGTACTTC. This chain joins TRBV5-1 and TRBJ2-7; 12 bases align to TRBD1. The V and J ends lost 4 bases and 4 bases, in that order; junction bases with no gene match: 6. Germline CDR1 reads SGHRS; CDR2 reads YFSETQ. This CDR3 spans 15 amino acids.